This T cell receptor beta chain was captured in a study of radiotherapy plus CTLA-4 blockade in lung cancer. The assay was immunoSEQ multiplex PCR, and TCRdb's table has in-frame clones only and misses some. This sample carries tens of thousands of clones, approximately 80% of them seen once, and the ten largest clones take less than 25%. About this clone itself: Its antigen is still unknown.

General study results and limits: Early blood T cell clone dynamics, with interferon-beta, were reported to best predict response.

Germline lookup yields CDR1 MNHEY and CDR2 SMNVEV (reference sequence). There are 18 residues in the CDR3. The germline V and J ends were trimmed by 5 bases and 0 bases, with 17 bases remaining between them. The clonotype originates from a human donor with non-small cell lung cancer that progressed on radiotherapy plus ipilimumab. Specimen: peripheral blood, collected from a patient treated with radiotherapy plus ipilimumab. The rearrangement links TRBV27 to TRBJ1-6; D perhaps matches TRBD1 (6 bases). CDR3 sequence: CASSGGQRGTSYNSPLHF. As DNA, the CDR3 is TGTGCCAGCAGTGGGGGACAAAGGGGGACCTCCTATAATTCACCCCTCCACTTT.